This T cell receptor beta chain was retrieved from a study of early T cells in non-severe SARS-CoV-2 infection. Germline V gene data show CDR1 as MDHEN and CDR2 as SYDVKM. There are 14 residues in the CDR3. The ends were cut back, 5 bases at V and 1 base at J, with 11 bases in the middle. TCRdb passed the 5' RACE reads through MiXCR, listing each CDR3 protein once. This sample has just over 80,000 distinct CDR3 sequences, with roughly an eighth found just once. This clonotype appeared many times. Material: whole blood. The rearrangement uses TRBV28 and TRBJ2-5, with D tentatively TRBD1 (6 bases). This TCR was sampled from an adult who was a healthcare worker with PCR-confirmed SARS-CoV-2 infection or an uninfected control (not recorded which). CDR3 sequence reads: CASSGAGVQETQYF. The CDR3 coding sequence is TGTGCCAGCAGTGGCGCAGGGGTCCAAGAGACCCAGTACTTC.